This T cell receptor beta chain was obtained from a study of cytomegalovirus exposure and HLA in healthy donors. Study-level findings and limits: A later look showed TCR association rates differing by HLA locus, highest for DRB1 and lowest for HLA-C.

The V end lost 2 bases, the J end lost 2 bases, and 10 bases lay between the germline ends. Germline CDR1 reads LGHNA; CDR2 reads YNFKEQ. This CDR3 has 15 residues. For this clone: Antigen specificity is unknown.

The primer mix had 60 Vbeta and 13 Jbeta primers. Sequenced by immunoSEQ multiplex PCR; TCRdb stores in-frame clones only, minus some. The sample has around 150,000 clones, 70% to 85% seen once. Sequencing was carried out using PBMCs. The gene calls are TRBV4-2 and TRBJ1-3; D gene uncertain. The sequence derives from a man in his thirties or forties in good health and CMV-seropositive. CDR3 in amino acids: CASSQPESAGNTIYF. CDR3 in DNA: TGTGCCAGCAGCCAACCGGAGAGCGCTGGAAACACCATATATTTT.